The source of this TCR beta chain is a study of T cell repertoires in cytomegalovirus infection. General study findings and limits: Frequencies of public TCR beta families were cumulated, and this identified carriers of CMV plus the relevant HLA.

The CDR3 spans 23 residues. V lost 0 bases, J lost 0 bases, and 25 bases stayed unmatched. Germline V gene lookup returns CDR1 DFQATT and CDR2 SNEGSKA (reference sequence). Note on this clonotype: The antigen is unknown.

TCRdb passed the reads through MiXCR, listing each CDR3 protein once. Counted here are hundreds of thousands of distinct CDR3 sequences, 33% occurring once; the ten biggest clones make up roughly 15%. This clonotype originated in a human donor in good health (CMV status not recorded). Some clones in this sample may be carry-over from other donors' samples. Sequenced here: cultured PBMCs, sampled from culture after CMV antigen stimulation. V is TRBV20-1 and J is TRBJ2-1, with TRBD2 identical over 8 bases. The CDR3 DNA follows: TGCAGTGCTAGAGATTGGTCTGCATACGGGCTAGCGGGTCAAAAGAGCTCCTACAATGAGCAGTTCTTC. Translated: CSARDWSAYGLAGQKSSYNEQFF.